Listed below are T cell receptor beta chains from one sample, sequenced in a study of T cell changes during pregnancy in multiple sclerosis. The protocol was immunoSEQ multiplex PCR, while the TCRdb copy is restricted to in-frame clones and leaves out a portion. The top ten clones hold approximately 1.2% of a sample with 57,000 or so clones, approximately 90% of them seen once. The sample consisted of peripheral blood, taken in the second trimester of pregnancy. These receptors came from a female donor with multiple sclerosis, enrolled in a pregnancy study. Both conserved end residues are part of each CDR3. Each record gives: V gene, D gene, clone size, J gene, CDR3 DNA, CDR3 protein. The D gene is left open where the match is weak. Expanded clones get a size class; other rows say once, few or many, or leave the size out.

>TRBV2|TRBD1|.|TRBJ1-2
TGTGCCAGCAGTGGGCCAGGGGGTGGCTACACCTTC
CASSGPGGGYTF
>TRBV6-6|.|.|TRBJ2-1
TGTGCCAGCAGTAGGGCAGGGAGGCGCGAGGGCAATGAGCAGTTCTTC
CASSRAGRREGNEQFF
>TRBV7-9|TRBD2|few|TRBJ2-1
TGTGCCAGCAGCTTACTGGCGGGGGGGTACAATGAGCAGTTCTTC
CASSLLAGGYNEQFF
>TRBV4-1|.|.|TRBJ2-3
TGCGCCAGCAGCCAAGATCATTCGGCAGATACGCAGTATTTT
CASSQDHSADTQYF
>TRBV5-1|TRBD1|.|TRBJ2-7
TGCGCCAGCAGCTTGGGGACAGGGCCCGAGCAGTACTTC
CASSLGTGPEQYF
>TRBV28|TRBD1|.|TRBJ1-3
TGTGCCAGCAGGACAGGGTGGAACACCATATATTTT
CASRTGWNTIYF
>TRBV25-1|.|few|TRBJ1-3
TGTGCCAGCAGTGACCCTGTTCCGAGGAACACCATATATTTT
CASSDPVPRNTIYF
>TRBV27|.|.|TRBJ2-7
TGTGCCAGCCGGGACATCCACCTCTACGAGCAGTACTTC
CASRDIHLYEQYF
>TRBV7-9|.|.|TRBJ1-4
TGTGCCAGCAGCCCCGAGGGCTGGGGTAATGAAAAACTGTTTTTT
CASSPEGWGNEKLFF
>TRBV5-1|TRBD1|.|TRBJ2-3
TGCGCCAGCAGCCGAGACAGGGGTGGCACAGATACGCAGTATTTT
CASSRDRGGTDTQYF
>TRBV5-6|TRBD1|.|TRBJ1-2
TGTGCCAGCAGCCTAAACAGGGGCTCGGGCTACACCTTC
CASSLNRGSGYTF
>TRBV18|TRBD2|.|TRBJ2-3
TGTGCCAGCTCAGGGCGGGGGGCCCCCACAGATACGCAGTATTTT
CASSGRGAPTDTQYF
>TRBV19|.|.|TRBJ1-1
TGTGCCAGTAGGAAACAGGGAAGGAGGACTGAAGCTTTCTTT
CASRKQGRRTEAFF
>TRBV5-1|.|.|TRBJ2-7
TGCGCCAGCAGCGAAGCGGGCGGGGCCCTTTACGAGCAGTACTTC
CASSEAGGALYEQYF
>TRBV4-2|.|once|TRBJ2-7
TGTGCCAGCAGCCAAGTTAGACTAGACGTCTCCGAGCAGTACTTC
CASSQVRLDVSEQYF
>TRBV28|TRBD1|.|TRBJ1-2
TGTGCCAGCAGTTTAAGGACAGGGGCCGGCTACACCTTC
CASSLRTGAGYTF
>TRBV5-5|.|.|TRBJ2-7
TGTGCCAGCAGCTCAGACAGTTCCTACGAGCAGTACTTC
CASSSDSSYEQYF
>TRBV12-5|.|once|TRBJ2-1
TGTGCTAGTGGTTTGGCCAACGGTGAGCAGTTCTTC
CASGLANGEQFF
>TRBV18|.|once|TRBJ2-2
TGTGCCAGCTCACCACCAACAGTAGGCGGGGAGCTGTTTTTT
CASSPPTVGGELFF
>TRBV18|.|.|TRBJ2-3
TGTGCCAGCTCACCACCCTCAGCGGGTAATCGAGGAGATACGCAGTATTTT
CASSPPSAGNRGDTQYF
>TRBV7-3|TRBD1|.|TRBJ1-2
TGTGCCAGCAGCTCAGGGACAGGGGGCACTGGCTACACCTTC
CASSSGTGGTGYTF
>TRBV7-3|.|.|TRBJ2-2
TGTGCCAGCAGCACACAGAACACCGGGGAGCTGTTTTTT
CASSTQNTGELFF
>TRBV5-4|TRBD1|.|TRBJ1-2
TGTGCCAGCAGCACCCCGGACAGGGGTAACTATGGCTACACCTTC
CASSTPDRGNYGYTF
>TRBV7-9|TRBD2|.|TRBJ2-1
TGTGCCAGCAGCCTGACGATCCGGGACCGGGGGGATGATGAGCAGTTCTTC
CASSLTIRDRGDDEQFF
>TRBV7-2|.|.|TRBJ2-7
TGTGCCAGCAGCGCACAGGGCTACGAGCAGTACTTC
CASSAQGYEQYF
>TRBV5-1|.|.|TRBJ2-7
TGCGCCAGCCGATTTACAGCAACCTACGAGCAGTACTTC
CASRFTATYEQYF
>TRBV4-1|.|.|TRBJ1-2
TGCGCCAGCAGCCAAGTATACGGGTCTACTAACTATGGCTACACCTTC
CASSQVYGSTNYGYTF
>TRBV6-4|TRBD1|.|TRBJ2-2
TGTGCCAGCACCGAGACAGGGGGCACCGGGGAGCTGTTTTTT
CASTETGGTGELFF
>TRBV10-1|TRBD2|.|TRBJ2-2
TGCGCCAGCAGTGAGATAGCGGGGCACACCGGGGAGCTGTTTTTT
CASSEIAGHTGELFF
>TRBV10-3|TRBD2|.|TRBJ2-2
TGTGCCATCAGTGCGCTAGCGGGGTCCGGGGAGCTGTTTTTT
CAISALAGSGELFF
>TRBV18|.|.|TRBJ1-1
TGTGCCAGCTCGGCGGCACAGGTCCTTATGAACACTGAAGCTTTCTTT
CASSAAQVLMNTEAFF
>TRBV4-2|TRBD2|.|TRBJ2-7
TGTGCCAGCAGCCAAGGGAGCGGGGGGTTGATGAACGAGCAGTACTTC
CASSQGSGGLMNEQYF
>TRBV19|.|.|TRBJ1-2
TGTGCCAGTAGTATAGATAAAGGGGATGGCGGCTACACCTTC
CASSIDKGDGGYTF
>TRBV4-3|.|.|TRBJ1-2
TGCGCCAGCAGCCACCCAGGGAGGAACTATGGCTACACCTTC
CASSHPGRNYGYTF
>TRBV5-1|TRBD1|.|TRBJ1-2
TGCGCCAGCATCCCGGGTCCGGACAGGGCGCTAAACTATGGCTACACCTTC
CASIPGPDRALNYGYTF
>TRBV6-6|.|once|TRBJ2-3
TGTGCCAGCAGTTGGAGCTCGGGCGGGCCCACCGCTACGCAGTATTTT
CASSWSSGGPTATQYF
>TRBV7-9|TRBD2|.|TRBJ2-1
TGTGCCAGCAGCTCTGGGCGGGGGGCCTACAATGAGCAGTTCTTC
CASSSGRGAYNEQFF
>TRBV19|TRBD1|.|TRBJ2-7
TGTGCCAGTAGAGGACAGGGTGCGAGAGAGCAGTACTTC
CASRGQGAREQYF
>TRBV29-1|TRBD1|.|TRBJ1-1
TGCAGCGTGGACCAGGACAGGGATGAAGCTTTCTTT
CSVDQDRDEAFF